The next 29 T cell receptor beta chains were all read from a single sample in a study of blood T cell repertoires in COVID-19. Libraries were prepared by immunoSEQ multiplex PCR; TCRdb keeps only in-frame clonotypes and omits some of them. The sample consists of roughly 350,000 clones, 91% of them appearing once. Sequenced input: peripheral blood. These receptors originate from a woman younger than 35 who had recovered from COVID-19.

The V and J genes are TRBV5-5 and TRBJ2-1; 9 bases are a match to TRBD2. CDR1 SGHKS and CDR2 YYEKEE come from the germline V gene (reference sequence). V gave up 6 bases and J gave up 3 bases; unmatched junction bases: 7. This CDR3 is 15 amino acids long. CDR3: CASKPLAGDYNEQFF. Here the CDR3 DNA reads TGTGCCAGCAAGCCATTAGCGGGAGACTACAATGAGCAGTTCTTC. The full variable domain, with the rest looked up from reference TRBV5-5 and TRBJ2-1, is DAGVTQSPTHLIKTRGQQVTLRCSPISGHKSVSWYQQVLGQGPQFIFQYYEKEERGRGNFPDRFSARQFPNYSSELNVNALLLGDSALYLCASKPLAGDYNEQFFGPGTRLTVL.

The rearrangement joins TRBV5-1 to TRBJ2-5; D may be TRBD2 (5 bases). V lost 2 bases to trimming and J lost 5 bases, with 19 bases between them. The CDR3 is 16 residues long. Germline CDR1 SGHRS, CDR2 YFSETQ. The CDR3 DNA reads as TGCGCCAGCAGCTTCCAGGCAACTAGTTTTAAGGAGACCCAGTACTTC. It yields the protein CASSFQATSFKETQYF.

The V and J genes are TRBV13 and TRBJ1-1; D call uncertain. The CDR3 runs 14 residues. V was cut by 4 bases and J by 1 base, with 10 bases left in between. Germline V lookup: CDR1 PRHDT, CDR2 FYEKMQ (reference sequence). The CDR3 here is CASSSGRQNTEAFF. DNA for the CDR3: TGTGCCAGCAGCTCCGGGAGGCAGAACACTGAAGCTTTCTTT.

In DNA, the CDR3 is TGTGCCAGCAGAGCTTTTGGGGAGGGATACAATGAGCAGTTCTTC. It codes for CASRAFGEGYNEQFF. This chain uses TRBV6-6 with TRBJ2-1; 7 positions agree with TRBD2. The germline V gene has CDR1 MNHNY and CDR2 SVGAGI (reference sequence). This CDR3 region has 15 residues. Trimming cost V 6 bases and J 4 bases; bases outside gene matches: 9.

The genes are TRBV7-9 and TRBJ1-5, with D hard to call. CDR1 and CDR2 from the germline V gene are SEHNR and FQNEAQ (reference sequence). Trimming took off 1 base at V and 6 bases at J, with 13 bases between the two ends. The CDR3 is 15 amino acids. The CDR3 region is CASSLDLEGSQPQHF. The CDR3 DNA reads TGTGCCAGCAGCTTAGACCTCGAGGGCAGTCAGCCCCAGCATTTT.

V gene TRBV1 combines with J gene TRBJ2-2; the D call of TRBD2 is as the table states it, not checked on the DNA. TRBV1 constitutes a pseudogene. This CDR3 is 16 amino acids long. The CDR3 nucleotides read TGCACCAGCAGCCGAAGCGTAGGTAGCGCCACCGGGGAGCTGTTTTTT. Amino acid sequence: CTSSRSVGSATGELFF.

This clone was detected once. The rearrangement uses TRBV6-5 and TRBJ2-3, with 7 bases fitting TRBD1. CDR3 length: 14 amino acids. From germline, CDR1 is MNHEY and CDR2 SVGAGI. The V segment lost 7 bases and the J segment 7 bases; nucleotides outside the gene matches: 11. The CDR3 DNA follows: TGTGCCAGCACCGTTGAGAGGGGGCTAAATACGCAGTATTTT. Its translation: CASTVERGLNTQYF.

This chain joins TRBV21-1 and TRBJ2-7; the table gives TRBD2 as D, unverified against the DNA. TRBV21-1 counts as a pseudogene. CDR3 length: 18 residues. The CDR3 protein is CASSKDPAEAGGPDEQYV. In DNA form, the CDR3 reads TGTGCCAGCAGCAAAGACCCTGCGGAAGCGGGAGGGCCGGACGAGCAGTACGTC.

The DNA of the CDR3 is TGTGCCAGCAGCTTAATCACAGGGGATACTGAAGCTTTCTTT. Translation gives CASSLITGDTEAFF. The V and J genes are TRBV7-2 and TRBJ1-1, with 7 bases that match TRBD1. V was clipped by 2 bases and J by 5 bases; unmatched bases: 5. CDR3 size: 14 residues. CDR1 and CDR2 from the germline V gene are SGHTA and FQGNSA.

In this sample, this clone turned up once. The chain carries TRBV6-6 and TRBJ1-2; TRBD1 aligns across 11 bases. CDR3 length equals 14 residues. The junction had 8 bases not matched to a gene; V was cut back by 6 bases and J by 8 bases. Germline assignment: CDR1 MNHNY and CDR2 SVGAGI (reference sequence). CDR3: CASSPGQGAQGYTF. Written as DNA, the CDR3 is TGTGCCAGCAGCCCCGGACAGGGGGCACAAGGCTACACCTTC.

The chain couples TRBV5-4 to TRBJ2-2, with a tentative D call TRBD2 (5 bases). The germline V gene has CDR1 SGHNT and CDR2 YYREEE (reference sequence). This CDR3 region has 16 residues. Trimming took 2 bases from V and 2 from J, leaving 13 bases between them. The CDR3 nucleotides read TGTGCCAGCAGCTTTAAGAGGGAGATTAACACCGGGGAGCTGTTTTTT. Protein product: CASSFKREINTGELFF.

The rearrangement joins TRBV14 to TRBJ2-5, with TRBD2 matching over 7 bases. Germline CDR1 reads SGHDN; CDR2 reads FVKESK. This CDR3 has 14 residues. V lost 3 bases to trimming and J lost 5 bases; unmatched junction nucleotides: 6. CDR3 protein: CASSQWEGWETQYF. The CDR3 DNA is TGTGCCAGCAGCCAGTGGGAGGGGTGGGAGACCCAGTACTTC.

The V and J genes are TRBV24-1 and TRBJ2-3; the match to TRBD1 covers 10 bases. Germline V lookup: CDR1 KGHDR, CDR2 SFDVKD. The J segment lost 0 bases and the V segment lost 3 bases, leaving 14 bases of the junction unmatched. The CDR3 runs 20 residues. The CDR3 region is CATSDPKTGGIGISTDTQYF. The CDR3 region has the DNA TGTGCCACCAGTGATCCTAAGACAGGGGGCATTGGGATAAGCACAGATACGCAGTATTTT.

The chain combines TRBV9 with TRBJ1-2, with 9 bases identical to TRBD1. The CDR3 length is 16 residues. The J segment lost 4 bases and the V segment lost 0 bases, leaving 7 bases of the junction unmatched. CDR1 is SGDLS and CDR2 is YYNGEE in the germline V gene. CDR3 protein: CASSVAGTGRIYGYTF. The DNA for the CDR3 is TGTGCCAGCAGCGTAGCTGGGACAGGGAGGATCTATGGCTACACCTTC. The whole variable domain, filled in from reference TRBV9 and TRBJ1-2, reads DSGVTQTPKHLITATGQRVTLRCSPRSGDLSVYWYQQSLDQGLQFLIQYYNGEERAKGNILERFSAQQFPDLHSELNLSSLELGDSALYFCASSVAGTGRIYGYTFGSGTRLTVV.

The chain is built from TRBV29-1 and TRBJ2-1; 10 bases align to TRBD2. Looked up from germline, CDR1 is SQVTM and CDR2 is ANQGSEA. The CDR3 runs to 15 residues. V lost 7 bases, J lost 9 bases, and 15 bases stayed unmatched. CDR3 coding DNA: TGCAGCGCCATAGGGCTAGCGGGAGTTCTGGGTGAGCAGTTCTTC. It codes for CSAIGLAGVLGEQFF.

The chain combines TRBV5-1 with TRBJ1-4, with 9 bases aligning to TRBD1. The length of the CDR3 is 19 residues. CDR1 is SGHRS and CDR2 is YFSETQ in the germline V gene. Unmatched junction bases numbered 12, after V lost 3 bases and J lost 0 bases. The CDR3 region has the DNA TGCGCCAGCAGCTCAAGTCCCGGGACAGGGATTGCAACTAATGAAAAACTGTTTTTT. This translates into CASSSSPGTGIATNEKLFF.

This rearrangement joins TRBV5-1 to TRBJ2-1; 10 nucleotides match TRBD2. The J segment lost 4 bases and the V segment lost 0 bases, leaving 4 bases of the junction unmatched. The CDR3 runs 16 residues. Germline CDR1 is SGHRS and CDR2 is YFSETQ. CDR3 loop: CASSLAGTSEYNEQFF. The CDR3 coding sequence is TGCGCCAGCAGCTTGGCCGGGACTAGCGAATACAATGAGCAGTTCTTC.

The chain couples TRBV7-2 to TRBJ2-3; D is possibly TRBD1 (5 bases). This CDR3 has 16 amino acids. V dropped 5 bases and J dropped 1 base, with 16 bases sitting between them. Germline CDR1 reads SGHTA; CDR2 reads FQGNSA. CDR3 residues: CASSRLGATRTDTQYF. In DNA form, the CDR3 reads TGTGCCAGCAGCCGCCTAGGGGCCACGCGCACAGATACGCAGTATTTT.

V gene TRBV7-2 combines with J gene TRBJ1-5; the D gene is possibly TRBD1 (6 bases). The ends were cut back, 5 bases at V and 5 bases at J, with 16 bases in the middle. This CDR3 comprises 15 residues. CDR1 and CDR2 from the germline V gene are SGHTA and FQGNSA. The CDR3 protein is CASSTDGGAYQPQHF. CDR3 DNA sequence: TGTGCCAGCAGCACCGATGGGGGGGCGTATCAGCCCCAGCATTTT.

For this clone: This may stem from a read error, because a much larger clone lies one nucleotide away. The sample carries other DNA sequences with the same CDR3. V gene TRBV4-3 combines with J gene TRBJ2-2, with 9 bases lining up with TRBD2. CDR1 is LGHNA, CDR2 YSLEER, per germline. The CDR3 is made up of 17 amino acids. J lost 4 bases, V lost 0 bases, and 6 bases had no gene match. CDR3 bases: TGCGCCAGCAGCCAAGAACTCGGCGGGGGGGGCACCGGGGAGCTGTTTTTT. Its protein product is CASSQELGGGGTGELFF.

The V and J genes are TRBV3-1 (or the pseudogene TRBV3-2) and TRBJ2-4, with D possibly matching TRBD2 (6 bases). V lost 3 bases, J lost 4 bases, and 10 bases lay in between. The CDR3 loop spans 14 amino acids. Germline CDR1 reads LGHDT; CDR2 reads YNNKEL (reference sequence). DNA for the CDR3: TGTGCCAGCAGCCAGACTAGAACGAAAAACATTCAGTACTTC. Amino acids: CASSQTRTKNIQYF.

The chain combines TRBV27 with TRBJ2-3; D gene uncertain. CDR3 size: 12 residues. Germline assignment: CDR1 MNHEY and CDR2 SMNVEV (reference sequence). Trimming took 3 bases from V and 4 from J, leaving 5 bases between them. CDR3 DNA: TGTGCCAGCAGTTTTCCTGCAGATACGCAGTATTTT. As protein: CASSFPADTQYF.

The chain combines TRBV7-9 with TRBJ1-1, with D maybe TRBD1 (6 bases). The CDR3 has 13 amino acids. Germline assignment: CDR1 SEHNR and CDR2 FQNEAQ (reference sequence). Trimming cost V 4 bases and J 6 bases, with 12 bases left between them. The CDR3 DNA reads as TGTGCCAGCAGCTCCGCCAGGGGTTCTGAAGCTTTCTTT. This sequence encodes CASSSARGSEAFF.

The chain carries TRBV7-2 and TRBJ2-1; D perhaps matches TRBD2 (6 bases). The CDR3 sequence is 17 residues long. The V and J ends lost 3 bases and 7 bases respectively, with 22 bases between them. The germline V gene encodes CDR1 SGHTA and CDR2 FQGNSA. CDR3 sequence reads: CASSFPGPWRVGNEQFF. The CDR3, as DNA: TGTGCCAGCAGCTTCCCCGGACCCTGGAGGGTGGGTAATGAGCAGTTCTTC.

The chain carries TRBV20-1 and TRBJ2-1; D not resolved. Germline CDR1 and CDR2: DFQATT and SNEGSKA (reference sequence). The CDR3 covers 11 residues. V lost 8 bases, J lost 9 bases, and 14 bases lay in between. CDR3: CSPESIGEQFF. DNA of the CDR3: TGCAGTCCGGAGTCAATCGGTGAGCAGTTCTTC.

This chain links TRBV7-9 with TRBJ1-4; D gene unclear. The CDR3 loop spans 17 amino acids. Germline CDR1 and CDR2: SEHNR and FQNEAQ (reference sequence). The germline V and J ends were trimmed by 4 bases and 7 bases, with 22 bases remaining between them. The CDR3 nucleotides are TGTGCCAGCAGCTCTCCGCCCCTCCGGAGAGGTCGTGAAAAACTGTTTTTT. It yields the protein CASSSPPLRRGREKLFF.

J is TRBJ2-3 and V is TRBV4-3; the D gene is possibly TRBD2 (6 bases). This CDR3 contains 17 residues. V gave up 1 base and J gave up 1 base, with 15 bases separating them. In germline, CDR1 is LGHNA, CDR2 YSLEER. CDR3 in amino acids: CASSQVTSGEGTDTQYF. In DNA, the CDR3 is TGCGCCAGCAGCCAAGTGACCTCGGGGGAGGGCACAGATACGCAGTATTTT.

In nucleotides, the CDR3 is TGTGCCAGCAGCCATCGTCGATATCTTTCAGGGGTCGAGCAGTACGTC. Its protein is CASSHRRYLSGVEQYV. The chain uses TRBV14 and TRBJ2-7; D is perhaps TRBD1 (6 bases). This CDR3 region has 16 residues. Germline V gene data show CDR1 as SGHDN and CDR2 as FVKESK. The V and J ends lost 3 bases and 6 bases respectively, with 21 bases between them.

This clone showed up just once. The chain couples TRBV5-1 to TRBJ1-1; a possible D gene is TRBD1 (5 bases). Germline V gene lookup returns CDR1 SGHRS and CDR2 YFSETQ. This CDR3 is built from 14 residues. Trimming shortened V by 2 bases and J by 4 bases, and 12 bases separated the two germline ends. This CDR3 reads CASSFRPGGTEAFF. CDR3 nucleotide sequence: TGCGCCAGCAGCTTCCGTCCCGGGGGCACTGAAGCTTTCTTT.